This TCR beta chain derives from a study of T cell responses to AZD1222 COVID-19 vaccine (dated by TCRdb to about 2021). Regarding the research as a whole: AZD1222 recipients with second doses at about 4 weeks or about 12 weeks were pooled, because spike-specific TCR depth and breadth did not differ between schedules. A total of 233 trial participants underwent TCR sequencing, of whom 200 to 220 had received two doses of AZD1222 and around 26 had received two doses of the MenACWY control vaccine. Trial participants were enrolled by age into subgroups of 18-55, 56-69 and 70-plus years, and around 150, 28 and 57 TCR-sequenced participants, respectively, were included in these subgroups. Study-wide conclusions, independent of this receptor: After two AZD1222 doses, both the breadth and the depth of spike-specific TCRs were significantly higher than at day 0 and than in MenACWY recipients. The 56-69-year group was small, and its depth increase did not reach significance, likely because of low power. Conclusions about previously exposed vaccinees are limited because only six or seven AZD1222 recipients were SARS-CoV-2 seropositive at baseline. Participants were mostly white British, with more females than males. The authors suggested clonal diversity may have been underestimated. Reportedly, almost half of the unique spike-specific TCRs recognized epitopes lying outside the regions that are mutated in the B.1.351 and B.1.1.7 variants. Because no day 14 peak-response samples were available, the repertoires could be characterized only after the peak T cell response. Vaccine-associated CD4 TCRs spanned the whole spike protein, with dominant responses in regions 160-218 and 743-854.

The trim is 0 bases for V and 7 bases for J, with a gap of 16 bases between the germline ends. Taken from the germline V gene, the CDR1 and CDR2 loops are KGHSH and LQKENI. The cysteine opens and the phenylalanine closes a CDR3 of 15 amino acids. The sequence is cut down to CDR3 DNA, 45 bases in frame from base 1. Read against the paper, the sample's time point label means: baseline before first vaccination. Samples from vaccinated people were obtained from the UK trials COV001 and COV002, which included a single-blind randomized controlled phase 2/3 trial of AZD1222 (ChAdOx1 nCoV-19) in healthy adults. For TCRbeta chain sequencing, PBMC samples were collected from trial participants at day 0 and at day 28 after the second dose. About this clone itself: No antigen is known for it. Qualities for individual bases were not recorded, and no much larger clone is one base off.

The CDR3 regions of human TCRbeta chains were analyzed by immunosequencing. The original methods were these. Repertoire TCRs were checked for matches against a reference library of SARS-CoV-2-specific TCRs that had been generated using the MIRA antigen-specificity platform. Breadth was defined as the fraction of unique TCRs that were SARS-CoV-2-associated, and depth was defined as the fraction of total T cells that were SARS-CoV-2-associated. Each spike-specific TCR was assigned to its reactive spike region and to a CD4 or CD8 class using the MIRA data. Log10-transformed breadth and depth values were compared by one-way ANOVA with Sidak's multiple comparisons tests. The table was pulled from immuneACCESS by TCRdb, which kept in-frame rearrangements only. Such tables lose some clones; where checked, under half of the loss comes from unresolved V genes, and the rest has no known cause. V, J and clone size reflect that table, while D and trimming were determined from the DNA. Across this sample there are about 110,000 clones, with 70% to 90% seen only once. Of the sample, 6% to 7% is held by the ten largest clones.

The sequence links TRBV18 to TRBJ2-7; D gene: possibly TRBD2, on 7 matching bases. The TCR sequence derives from an adult in good health. The sample here was peripheral blood, taken on day 0 of AZD1222 vaccination. The CDR3 reads as follows: CASSPPTGGDLEQYF. The DNA is TGTGCCAGCTCACCACCAACGGGGGGCGATTTGGAGCAGTACTTC.